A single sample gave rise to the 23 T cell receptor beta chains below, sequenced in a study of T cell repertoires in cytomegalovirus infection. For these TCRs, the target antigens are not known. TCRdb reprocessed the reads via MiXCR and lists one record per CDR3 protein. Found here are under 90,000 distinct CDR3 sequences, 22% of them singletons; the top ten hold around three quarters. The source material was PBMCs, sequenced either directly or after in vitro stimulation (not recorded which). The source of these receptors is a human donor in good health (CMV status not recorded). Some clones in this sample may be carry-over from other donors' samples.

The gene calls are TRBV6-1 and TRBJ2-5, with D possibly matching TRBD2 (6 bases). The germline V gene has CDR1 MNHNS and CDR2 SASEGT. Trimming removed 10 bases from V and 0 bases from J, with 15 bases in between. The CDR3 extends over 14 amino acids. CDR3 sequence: CATQEGTHQETQYF. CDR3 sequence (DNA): TGTGCCACCCAGGAGGGGACGCACCAAGAGACCCAGTACTTC.

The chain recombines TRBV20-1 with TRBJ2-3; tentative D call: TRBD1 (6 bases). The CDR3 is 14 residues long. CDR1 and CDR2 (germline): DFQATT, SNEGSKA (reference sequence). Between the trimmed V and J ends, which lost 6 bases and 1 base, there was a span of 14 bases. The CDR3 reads CSATPGQGTDTQYF. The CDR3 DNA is TGCAGTGCCACCCCGGGACAAGGCACAGATACGCAGTATTTT.

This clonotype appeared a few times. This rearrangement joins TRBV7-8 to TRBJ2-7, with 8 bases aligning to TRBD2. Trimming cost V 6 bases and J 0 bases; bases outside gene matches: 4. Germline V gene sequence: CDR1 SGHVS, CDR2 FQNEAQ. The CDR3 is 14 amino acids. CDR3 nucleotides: TGTGCCAGCAGACGGACTAGCACCTCCTACGAGCAGTACGTC. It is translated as CASRRTSTSYEQYV.

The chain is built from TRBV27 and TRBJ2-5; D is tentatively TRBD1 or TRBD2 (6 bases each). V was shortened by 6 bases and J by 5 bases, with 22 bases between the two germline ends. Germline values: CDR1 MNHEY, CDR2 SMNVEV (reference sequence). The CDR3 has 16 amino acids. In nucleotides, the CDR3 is TGTGCCAGCAGGAGAGGGCGGGGAGTACAGGGCGAGACCCAGTACTTC. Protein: CASRRGRGVQGETQYF.

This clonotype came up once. The CDR3 DNA reads as TGCAGTGCTAGAGATTCAACCATAGCGGGAGGGTACAATGAGCAGTTCTTC. It codes for CSARDSTIAGGYNEQFF. The chain joins TRBV20-1 to TRBJ2-1; 11 nucleotides line up with TRBD2. The CDR3 sequence is 17 residues long. J gave up 4 bases and V 0 bases, and 8 bases lay outside the gene matches. Germline CDR1 DFQATT, CDR2 SNEGSKA (reference sequence).

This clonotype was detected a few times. CDR3 sequence reads: CASTTGTVFGETQYF. CDR3 DNA: TGTGCCAGCACGACGGGGACAGTATTCGGCGAGACCCAGTACTTC. The V and J genes are TRBV6-2 or TRBV6-3 and TRBJ2-5, with 7 positions matching TRBD1. The J segment lost 5 bases and the V segment lost 7 bases, leaving 13 bases of the junction unmatched. Germline CDR1 and CDR2: MNHEY and SVGEGT. This CDR3 has 15 amino acids.

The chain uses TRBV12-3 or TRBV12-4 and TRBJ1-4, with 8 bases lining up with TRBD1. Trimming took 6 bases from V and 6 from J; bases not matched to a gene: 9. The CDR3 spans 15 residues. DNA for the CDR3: TGTGCCAGCAGGCCGGACAGGGTAGGGGATGAAAAACTGTTTTTT. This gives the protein CASRPDRVGDEKLFF.

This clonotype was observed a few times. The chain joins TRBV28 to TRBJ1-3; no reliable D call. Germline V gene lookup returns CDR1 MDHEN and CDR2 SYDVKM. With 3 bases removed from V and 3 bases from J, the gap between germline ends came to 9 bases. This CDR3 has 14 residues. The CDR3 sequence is CASSFRVGGNTIYF. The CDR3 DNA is TGTGCCAGCAGTTTCCGGGTCGGTGGAAACACCATATATTTT.

The CDR3 loop is CASSILAGIYEQYV. In nucleotides, the CDR3 is TGTGCCAGTAGTATACTAGCGGGAATCTACGAGCAGTACGTC. This chain links TRBV19 with TRBJ2-7, with TRBD2 matching over 9 bases. This CDR3 has 14 residues. Trimming took 2 bases from V and 3 from J; bases not matched to a gene: 2. Germline lookup yields CDR1 LNHDA and CDR2 SQIVND (reference sequence).

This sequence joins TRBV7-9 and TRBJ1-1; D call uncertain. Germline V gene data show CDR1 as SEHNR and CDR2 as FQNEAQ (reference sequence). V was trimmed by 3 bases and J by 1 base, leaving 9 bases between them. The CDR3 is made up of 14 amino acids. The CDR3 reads CASSFPPTNTEAFF. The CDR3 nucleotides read TGTGCCAGCAGCTTCCCTCCGACGAACACTGAAGCTTTCTTT.

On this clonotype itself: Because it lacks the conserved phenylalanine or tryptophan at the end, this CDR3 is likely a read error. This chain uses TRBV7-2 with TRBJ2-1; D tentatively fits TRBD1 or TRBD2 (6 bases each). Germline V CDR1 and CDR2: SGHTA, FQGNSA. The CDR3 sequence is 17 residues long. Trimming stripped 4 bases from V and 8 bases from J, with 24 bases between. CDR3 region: CASSSRRNSGGGDEQFL. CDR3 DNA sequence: TGTGCCAGCAGCTCAAGACGGAATAGTGGAGGGGGTGATGAGCAGTTCTTA.

CDR3 protein: CASSFTNTEAFF. In DNA, the CDR3 is TGTGCCAGCAGCTTTACGAACACTGAAGCTTTCTTT. The chain couples TRBV5-5 to TRBJ1-1; D is ambiguous. Germline CDR1 is SGHKS and CDR2 is YYEKEE (reference sequence). V lost 2 bases and J lost 1, with 3 bases in between. This CDR3 contains 12 residues.

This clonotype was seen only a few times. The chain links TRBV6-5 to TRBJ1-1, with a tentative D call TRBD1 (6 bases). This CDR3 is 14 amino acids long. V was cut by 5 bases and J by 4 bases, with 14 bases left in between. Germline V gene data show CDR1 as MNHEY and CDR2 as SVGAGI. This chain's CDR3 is CASSTFGGGTEAFF. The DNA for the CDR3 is TGTGCCAGCAGTACCTTCGGGGGCGGCACTGAAGCTTTCTTT.

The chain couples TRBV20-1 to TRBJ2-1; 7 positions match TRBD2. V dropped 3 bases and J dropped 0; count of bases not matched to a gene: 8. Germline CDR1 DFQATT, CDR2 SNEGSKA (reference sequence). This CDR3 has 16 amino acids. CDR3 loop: CSASAPAGHSYNEQFF. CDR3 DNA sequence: TGCAGTGCTAGTGCTCCAGCGGGGCACTCCTACAATGAGCAGTTCTTC.

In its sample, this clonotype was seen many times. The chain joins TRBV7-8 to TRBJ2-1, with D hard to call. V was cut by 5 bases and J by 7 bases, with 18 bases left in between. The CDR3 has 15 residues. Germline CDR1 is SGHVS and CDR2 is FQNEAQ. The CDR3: CASSNLAISRNEQFF. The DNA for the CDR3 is TGTGCCAGCAGCAACCTGGCCATCTCCCGTAATGAGCAGTTCTTC.

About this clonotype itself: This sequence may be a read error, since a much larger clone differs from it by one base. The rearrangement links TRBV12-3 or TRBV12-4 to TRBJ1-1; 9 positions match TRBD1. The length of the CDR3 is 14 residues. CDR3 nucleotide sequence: TGTACCAGCAGTTTGGGGGACAGGGCGGATGAAGCTTTCTTT. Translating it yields CTSSLGDRADEAFF.

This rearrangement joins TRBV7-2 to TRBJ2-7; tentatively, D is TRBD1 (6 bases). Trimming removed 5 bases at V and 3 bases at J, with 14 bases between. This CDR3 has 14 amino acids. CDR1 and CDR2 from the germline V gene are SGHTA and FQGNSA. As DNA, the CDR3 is TGTGCCAGCAGCCCCCGGACAGAAAGCTACGAGCAGTACTTC. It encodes CASSPRTESYEQYF.

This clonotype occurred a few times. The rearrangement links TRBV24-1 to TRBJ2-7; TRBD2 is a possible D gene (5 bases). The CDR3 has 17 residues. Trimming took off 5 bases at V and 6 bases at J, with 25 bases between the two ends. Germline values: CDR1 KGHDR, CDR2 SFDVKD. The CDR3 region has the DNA TGTGCCACCAGTGGCCGTAGACCCCCTTTGGACTCGGGCGAGCAGTACGTC. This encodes CATSGRRPPLDSGEQYV.

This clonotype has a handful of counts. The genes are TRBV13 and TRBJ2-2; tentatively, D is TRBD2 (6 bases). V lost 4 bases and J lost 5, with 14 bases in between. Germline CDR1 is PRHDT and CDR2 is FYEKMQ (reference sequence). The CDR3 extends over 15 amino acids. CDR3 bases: TGTGCCAGCAGCTCGGGACTTCGAGGGACCGGGGAGCTGTTTTTT. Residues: CASSSGLRGTGELFF.

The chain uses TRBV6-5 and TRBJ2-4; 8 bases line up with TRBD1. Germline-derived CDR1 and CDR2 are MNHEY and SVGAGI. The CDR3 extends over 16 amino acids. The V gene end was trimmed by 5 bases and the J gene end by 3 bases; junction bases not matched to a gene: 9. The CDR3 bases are TGTGCCAGCAGTCGAGGACAGGGTCAAGGCAAAAACATTCAGTACTTC. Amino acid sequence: CASSRGQGQGKNIQYF.

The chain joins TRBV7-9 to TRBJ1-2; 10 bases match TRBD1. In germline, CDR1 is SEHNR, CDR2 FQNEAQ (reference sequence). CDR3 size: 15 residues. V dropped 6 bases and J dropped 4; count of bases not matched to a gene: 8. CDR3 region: CASSTGQGVRYGYTF. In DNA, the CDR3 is TGTGCCAGCAGTACAGGACAGGGGGTACGCTATGGCTACACCTTC.

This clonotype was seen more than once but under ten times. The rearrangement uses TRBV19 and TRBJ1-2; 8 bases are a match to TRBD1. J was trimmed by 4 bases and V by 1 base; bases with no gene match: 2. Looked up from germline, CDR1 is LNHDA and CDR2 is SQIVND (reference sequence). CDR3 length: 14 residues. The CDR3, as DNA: TGTGCCAGTAGTATAGCAGGGGGCAGCTATGGCTACACCTTC. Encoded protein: CASSIAGGSYGYTF.

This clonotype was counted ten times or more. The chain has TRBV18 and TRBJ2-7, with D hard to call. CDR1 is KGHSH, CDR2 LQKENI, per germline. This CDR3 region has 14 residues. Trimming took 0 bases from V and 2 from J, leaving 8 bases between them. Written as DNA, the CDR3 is TGTGCCAGCTCACCACCGACGGTTCCCTACGAGCAGTACGTC. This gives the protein CASSPPTVPYEQYV.